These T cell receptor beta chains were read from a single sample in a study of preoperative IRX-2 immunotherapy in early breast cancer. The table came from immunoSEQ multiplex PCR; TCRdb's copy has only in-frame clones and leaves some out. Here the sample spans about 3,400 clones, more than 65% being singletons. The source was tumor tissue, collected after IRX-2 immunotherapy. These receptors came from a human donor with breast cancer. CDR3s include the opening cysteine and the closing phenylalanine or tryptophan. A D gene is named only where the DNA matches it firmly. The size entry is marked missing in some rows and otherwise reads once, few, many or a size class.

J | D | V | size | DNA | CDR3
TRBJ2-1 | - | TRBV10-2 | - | TGCGCCAGCAGGGACGATTACAATGAGCAGTTCTTC | CASRDDYNEQFF
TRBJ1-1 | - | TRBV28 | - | TGTGCCAGCAGCCCGGGACAGAACACTGAAGCTTTCTTT | CASSPGQNTEAFF
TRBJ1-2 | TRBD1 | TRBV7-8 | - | TGTGCCAGCAGCTTAGTAGGGGGCACTGGCTACACCTTC | CASSLVGGTGYTF
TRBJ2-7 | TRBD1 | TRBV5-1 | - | TGCGCCAGCAGCAGAGGGACAGGGGAAAACGAGCAGTACTTC | CASSRGTGENEQYF
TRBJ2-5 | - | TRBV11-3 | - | TGTGCCAGCAGCTTGGAGGGCCCTGGGAGGAAAGAGACCCAGTACTTC | CASSLEGPGRKETQYF
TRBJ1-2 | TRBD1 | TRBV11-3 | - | TGTGCCAGCAGCTCATCTCTAGACAGGGGGCCCCGTGGCTACACCTTC | CASSSSLDRGPRGYTF
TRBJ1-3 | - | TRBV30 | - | TGTGCCTGGAGTGTCTCTGGAAACACCATATATTTT | CAWSVSGNTIYF
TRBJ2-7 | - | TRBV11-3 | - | TGTGCCAGCAGCAAATTGACACCTTCCCTGGGGGAGCAGTACTTC | CASSKLTPSLGEQYF
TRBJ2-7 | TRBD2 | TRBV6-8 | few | TGTGCCAGCAACCCCCTAGCGGGGACCTACGAGCAGTACTTC | CASNPLAGTYEQYF
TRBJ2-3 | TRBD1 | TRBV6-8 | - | TGTGCCATCAGTGCAGGGGACAGATACACAGATACGCAGTATTTT | CAISAGDRYTDTQYF
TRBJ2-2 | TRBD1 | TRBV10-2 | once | TGCGCCAGCAGTAAACAGGGGGGCACCGGGGAGCTGTTTTTT | CASSKQGGTGELFF
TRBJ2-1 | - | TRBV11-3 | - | TGTGCCAGCAGTCCAGACTACCGCTCCTACAATGAGCAGTTCTTC | CASSPDYRSYNEQFF
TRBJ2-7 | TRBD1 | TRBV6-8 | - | TGTGCCAGCAGCCTTGAGGACAGGGCCTACGAGCAGTACTTC | CASSLEDRAYEQYF
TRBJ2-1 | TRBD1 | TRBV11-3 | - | TGTGCCAGCAGCCTCGGGACAGGGTTCAATGAGCAGTTCTTC | CASSLGTGFNEQFF
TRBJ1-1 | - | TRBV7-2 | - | TGTGCCAGCAGTTCAAGAACGGACACTGAAGCTTTCTTT | CASSSRTDTEAFF
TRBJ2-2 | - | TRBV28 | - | TGTGCCAGCAAGAACGGTGACACTCACACCGGGGAGCTGTTTTTT | CASKNGDTHTGELFF
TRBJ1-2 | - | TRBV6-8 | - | TGTGCCAGCAGTTACAGTTCAGGGGTAGGGTCGGGCTACACCTTC | CASSYSSGVGSGYTF
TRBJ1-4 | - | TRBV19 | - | TGTGCCAGTATTAGCCCCGGCCTCAATGAAAAACTGTTTTTT | CASISPGLNEKLFF
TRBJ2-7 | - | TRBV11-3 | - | TGTGCCAGCAGCTTAGGCCAGGGAAGGAACCACGAGCAGTACTTC | CASSLGQGRNHEQYF
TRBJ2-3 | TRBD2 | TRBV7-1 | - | TGTGCCAGCAGCGCGCGAATAGCGGGGGTAACAGATACGCAGTATTTT | CASSARIAGVTDTQYF